This TCR beta chain was captured in a study of regulatory T cells in long-lasting Graves disease. Time point here: newly diagnosed GD, antithyroid drugs for less than 3 months. The TCR library was made from RNA that had been extracted from PBMCs in TRIzol. Building the TCR beta libraries relied on iRepertoire HTBI primers, and CDR3 regions underwent Arm-PCR. TCRdb passed the multiplex PCR reads through MiXCR, listing each CDR3 protein once. The sample includes hundreds of thousands of distinct CDR3 sequences, 15% to 20% of them seen just once. This clonotype was seen repeatedly, ten times or more. The germline V gene has CDR1 SNHLY and CDR2 FYNNEI. The CDR3 sequence is 13 residues long. Trimming cost V 8 bases and J 2 bases, with 13 bases left between them. These records were also assigned to another study, of T cells in Graves' hyperthyroidism and ophthalmopathy. That paper states: Exclusion followed for patients with uncontrolled infection, other autoimmune disease, pregnancy or lactation. First-round RT-PCR with HTBI primers amplified the TCR CDR3 region.

The source is a woman aged 35-65 years with Graves disease. V and J are TRBV2 and TRBJ2-7; no definite D call. This material consisted of peripheral blood mononuclear cells (PBMCs), taken at new diagnosis, from a patient treated with antithyroid drugs. The CDR3 reads CASGGVFTYEQYF. The DNA of the CDR3 is TGTGCCAGCGGTGGGGTATTCACCTACGAGCAGTACTTC.